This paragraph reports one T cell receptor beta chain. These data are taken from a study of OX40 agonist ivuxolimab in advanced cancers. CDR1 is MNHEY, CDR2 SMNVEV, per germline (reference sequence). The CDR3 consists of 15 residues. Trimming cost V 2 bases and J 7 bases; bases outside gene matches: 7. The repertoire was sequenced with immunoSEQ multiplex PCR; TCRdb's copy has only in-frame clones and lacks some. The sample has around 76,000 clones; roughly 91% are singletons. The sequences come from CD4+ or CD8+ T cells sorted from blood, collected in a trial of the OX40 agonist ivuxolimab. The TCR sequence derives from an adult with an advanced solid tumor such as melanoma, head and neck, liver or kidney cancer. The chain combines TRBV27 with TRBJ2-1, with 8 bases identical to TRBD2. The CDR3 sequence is CASSLPGLGGNEQFF. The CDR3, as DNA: TGTGCCAGCAGTTTACCGGGACTAGGGGGGAATGAGCAGTTCTTC.